The 21 T cell receptor beta chains below all came from one sample that was sequenced in a study of siplizumab effects on memory and regulatory T cells. Measured with immunoSEQ multiplex PCR; TCRdb has only the in-frame clones, and not every one. Among 70,000 to 90,000 clones listed, about nine tenths were seen once. Sequencing was done on a sample of CD4+ T cells sorted from blood. These receptors all stem from a human donor in good health.

A few counts support this clone. This chain uses TRBV29-1 with TRBJ2-7; tentatively, D is TRBD2 (5 bases). V was clipped by 3 bases and J by 1 base, with 7 bases between them. Per germline, CDR1 SQVTM and CDR2 ANQGSEA. The CDR3 totals 12 residues. The CDR3: CSVEDSSYEQYF. As DNA, the CDR3 is TGCAGCGTTGAGGACTCTTCCTACGAGCAGTACTTC.

The rearrangement uses TRBV14 and TRBJ1-2; D unresolved. The V gene lost 0 bases and the J gene lost 7 bases, with 9 bases spanning the gap. Germline lookup yields CDR1 SGHDN and CDR2 FVKESK. The CDR3 contains 13 residues. CDR3 DNA: TGTGCCAGCAGCCAAGAGCCTTGGGCTGGCTACACCTTC. Amino acid sequence: CASSQEPWAGYTF.

This chain uses TRBV6-1 with TRBJ1-2, with 7 bases lining up with TRBD1. After removal of 6 bases from V and 6 bases from J, the junction contained 7 bases not matched to a gene. The V gene's germline CDR1 is MNHNS and CDR2 SASEGT. This CDR3 region has 13 residues. This CDR3 reads CASSLTGNNGYTF. The CDR3 DNA is TGTGCCAGCAGCCTGACAGGGAACAATGGCTACACCTTC.

V and J are TRBV7-2 and TRBJ2-7; D may match TRBD1 or TRBD2 (5 bases each). V shed 1 base and J shed 2 bases, with 18 bases lying between them. Germline V CDR1 and CDR2: SGHTA, FQGNSA. CDR3 length: 17 residues. DNA of the CDR3: TGTGCCAGCAGCTTAGGGCCTCCCGGGGACGGGCCCTACGAGCAGTACTTC. This codes for CASSLGPPGDGPYEQYF.

The V gene is TRBV6-6, the J gene TRBJ2-2; TRBD2 aligns across 8 bases. V was clipped by 6 bases and J by 4 bases; unmatched bases: 10. Germline V gives CDR1 MNHNY, CDR2 SVGAGI (reference sequence). The CDR3 spans 16 residues. CDR3 bases: TGTGCCAGCAGACTCGCCGGGAGGGCCGCCACCGGGGAGCTGTTTTTT. Its protein product is CASRLAGRAATGELFF.

This chain joins TRBV6-6 and TRBJ2-2, with no clear D. This CDR3 has 14 amino acids. Germline CDR1 MNHNY, CDR2 SVGAGI (reference sequence). Trimming pared 8 bases from V and 6 bases from J, leaving 16 bases between. For the CDR3, the DNA is TGTGCCAGCTATAAGGGCGCTGTCCCCGGGGAGCTGTTTTTT. This codes for CASYKGAVPGELFF.

CDR3 coding DNA: TGTGCCAGCAGTGAAGGTGGGGCAGCGACTAGAGAGCAGTTCTTC. Translated, it gives CASSEGGAATREQFF. The V and J genes are TRBV6-1 and TRBJ2-1; a possible D gene is TRBD2 (6 bases). Germline CDR1 and CDR2: MNHNS and SASEGT. This CDR3 has 15 residues. V was clipped by 1 base and J by 10 bases, with 17 bases between them.

This chain links TRBV7-9 with TRBJ2-7; D gene ambiguous. This CDR3 has 15 residues. Trimming took 2 bases from V and 2 from J, leaving 13 bases between them. Per the germline V gene, CDR1 is SEHNR and CDR2 is FQNEAQ (reference sequence). The CDR3 sequence is CASSLMIGVAYEQYF. Here the CDR3 DNA reads TGTGCCAGCAGCTTAATGATTGGCGTCGCCTACGAGCAGTACTTC.

The J gene is TRBJ1-5, the V gene TRBV19; D may be TRBD1 (6 bases). Trimming pared 6 bases from V and 1 base from J, leaving 13 bases between. The CDR3 contains 15 residues. The germline V gene encodes CDR1 LNHDA and CDR2 SQIVND (reference sequence). Written as DNA, the CDR3 is TGTGCCAGTAGCGCCGACAGGAGGAGCAATCAGCCCCAGCATTTT. Translation gives CASSADRRSNQPQHF.

CDR3 sequence: CASSLGGAGSYEQYF. CDR3 bases: TGTGCCAGCAGTTTGGGGGGCGCGGGCTCCTACGAGCAGTACTTC. The chain carries TRBV28 and TRBJ2-7; either TRBD1 or TRBD2 may supply D (6 bases each). CDR3 size: 15 residues. The germline V gene encodes CDR1 MDHEN and CDR2 SYDVKM. V gave up 3 bases and J gave up 0 bases, with 12 bases separating them.

This chain joins TRBV27 and TRBJ2-3, with 7 bases fitting TRBD1. V dropped 5 bases and J dropped 1; count of bases not matched to a gene: 9. CDR1 MNHEY and CDR2 SMNVEV come from the germline V gene (reference sequence). The CDR3 consists of 16 residues. For the CDR3, the DNA is TGTGCCAGCAGTAGACAGGGCCCCCCTCGCACAGATACGCAGTATTTT. Its protein product is CASSRQGPPRTDTQYF.

CDR3 region: CASTPRWQGGETQYF. The CDR3 DNA follows: TGCGCCAGCACCCCGAGGTGGCAGGGAGGGGAGACCCAGTACTTC. This chain uses TRBV5-1 with TRBJ2-5, with 7 bases that match TRBD2. Germline-derived CDR1 and CDR2 are SGHRS and YFSETQ. The CDR3 has 15 amino acids. Losses at the gene ends were 6 bases for V and 5 bases for J; bases not matched to a gene: 13.

V is TRBV7-2 and J is TRBJ2-7; 9 positions agree with TRBD1. Germline loops: CDR1 SGHTA, CDR2 FQGNSA. This CDR3 has 15 amino acids. V lost 0 bases, J lost 4 bases, and 4 bases stayed unmatched. CDR3 bases: TGTGCCAGCAGCTTAGCTGGACAGGGGAGTTACGAGCAGTACTTC. Translating it yields CASSLAGQGSYEQYF.

The chain couples TRBV29-1 to TRBJ2-7; D is ambiguous. Trimming stripped 4 bases from V and 6 bases from J, with 16 bases between. Germline V gene sequence: CDR1 SQVTM, CDR2 ANQGSEA. This CDR3 is 13 amino acids long. CDR3 residues: CSVAGGETFEQYF. CDR3 bases: TGCAGCGTTGCCGGCGGTGAAACGTTCGAGCAGTACTTC.

The V and J genes are TRBV18 and TRBJ2-7, with D possibly called TRBD1 or TRBD2 (5 bases each). Germline V CDR1 and CDR2: KGHSH, LQKENI. The CDR3 has 16 amino acids. Trimming left V 4 bases short and J 6 bases short, with 22 bases between. CDR3 residues: CASSQWGDSARGEQYF. The CDR3 nucleotides are TGTGCCAGCTCACAATGGGGCGACAGCGCCCGGGGCGAGCAGTACTTC.

For this clone: This specimen includes other DNA sequences encoding the same CDR3. The V call is TRBV19, the J call TRBJ1-5; no reliable D call. The CDR3 has 13 amino acids. V lost 0 bases and J 1 base, leaving 1 base between the germline ends. The germline V gene has CDR1 LNHDA and CDR2 SQIVND (reference sequence). The CDR3 sequence is CASSIESNQPQHF. In DNA, the CDR3 is TGTGCCAGTAGTATAGAGAGCAATCAGCCCCAGCATTTT.

V gene TRBV9 combines with J gene TRBJ2-3; no clear D. Germline V CDR1 and CDR2: SGDLS, YYNGEE. CDR3 length: 16 amino acids. V was shortened by 3 bases and J by 4 bases, with 18 bases between the two germline ends. For the CDR3, the DNA is TGTGCCAGCAGCGCGCACGGACCCGTTGGGGCAGATACGCAGTATTTT. Translating gives CASSAHGPVGADTQYF.

This chain links TRBV7-8 with TRBJ1-5; D call uncertain. The CDR3 extends over 17 amino acids. With 2 bases removed from V and 0 bases from J, the gap between germline ends came to 14 bases. CDR1 is SGHVS and CDR2 is FQNEAQ in the germline V gene. The chain's CDR3 is CASSLLVGSNSNQPQHF. DNA for the CDR3: TGTGCCAGCAGCTTACTGGTAGGATCAAATAGCAATCAGCCCCAGCATTTT.

The CDR3 is CASRPGTLPMEQYF. In DNA form, the CDR3 reads TGTGCCAGCCGGCCCGGGACTCTGCCGATGGAGCAGTACTTC. This sequence joins TRBV6-5 and TRBJ2-7, with D possibly TRBD2 on 6 matching bases. The ends were cut back, 8 bases at V and 7 bases at J, with 21 bases in the middle. The CDR3 spans 14 residues. CDR1 is MNHEY, CDR2 SVGAGI, per germline.

This clone occurred a few times. The chain couples TRBV30 to TRBJ2-7; 7 bases map to TRBD1. The CDR3 is 15 amino acids. Germline CDR1 reads GTSNPN; CDR2 reads SVGIG (reference sequence). The J segment lost 2 bases and the V segment lost 2 bases, leaving 9 bases of the junction unmatched. This CDR3 reads CAWSKPRDSTYEQYF. The CDR3 nucleotides are TGTGCCTGGAGTAAACCCCGGGACAGTACCTACGAGCAGTACTTC.

V gene TRBV9 combines with J gene TRBJ2-5; maybe TRBD2 (5 bases). The germline gives CDR1 SGDLS, CDR2 YYNGEE. Trimming left V 0 bases short and J 4 bases short, with 13 bases between. CDR3 length: 15 amino acids. The CDR3 nucleotides are TGTGCCAGCAGCGTAGCGGTCGGAGAGGGAGAGACCCAGTACTTC. It translates to CASSVAVGEGETQYF. Filled out from reference TRBV9 and TRBJ2-5, the complete variable domain reads DSGVTQTPKHLITATGQRVTLRCSPRSGDLSVYWYQQSLDQGLQFLIQYYNGEERAKGNILERFSAQQFPDLHSELNLSSLELGDSALYFCASSVAVGEGETQYFGPGTRLLVL.